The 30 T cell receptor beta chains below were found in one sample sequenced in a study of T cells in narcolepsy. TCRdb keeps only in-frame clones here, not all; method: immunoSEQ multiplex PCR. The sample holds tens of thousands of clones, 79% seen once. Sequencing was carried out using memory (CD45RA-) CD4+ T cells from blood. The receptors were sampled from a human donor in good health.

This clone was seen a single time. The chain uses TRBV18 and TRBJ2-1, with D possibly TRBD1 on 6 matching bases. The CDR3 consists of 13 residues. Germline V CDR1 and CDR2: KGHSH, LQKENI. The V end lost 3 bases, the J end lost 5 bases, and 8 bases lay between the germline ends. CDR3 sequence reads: CASSPGADNEQFF. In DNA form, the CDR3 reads TGTGCCAGCTCACCGGGGGCAGACAATGAGCAGTTCTTC.

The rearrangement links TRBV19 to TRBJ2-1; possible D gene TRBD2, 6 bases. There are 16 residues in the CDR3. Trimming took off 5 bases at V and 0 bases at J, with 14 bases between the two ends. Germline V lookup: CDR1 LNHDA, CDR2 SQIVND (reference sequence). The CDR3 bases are TGTGCCAGTAGTTCAACCAAGACTAGCTCCTACAATGAGCAGTTCTTC. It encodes CASSSTKTSSYNEQFF.

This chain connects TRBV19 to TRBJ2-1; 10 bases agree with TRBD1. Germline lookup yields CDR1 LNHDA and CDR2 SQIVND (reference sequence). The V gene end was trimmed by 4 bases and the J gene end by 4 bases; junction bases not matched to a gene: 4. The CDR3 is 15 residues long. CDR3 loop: CASSTDRGLYNEQFF. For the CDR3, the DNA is TGTGCCAGTAGTACCGACAGGGGGCTGTACAATGAGCAGTTCTTC.

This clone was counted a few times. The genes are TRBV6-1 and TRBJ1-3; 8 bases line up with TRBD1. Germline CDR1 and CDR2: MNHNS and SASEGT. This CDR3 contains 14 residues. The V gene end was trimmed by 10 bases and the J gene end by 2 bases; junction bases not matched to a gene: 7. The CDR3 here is CATTGARAGNTIYF. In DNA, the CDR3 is TGTGCCACGACAGGGGCTCGGGCTGGAAACACCATATATTTT.

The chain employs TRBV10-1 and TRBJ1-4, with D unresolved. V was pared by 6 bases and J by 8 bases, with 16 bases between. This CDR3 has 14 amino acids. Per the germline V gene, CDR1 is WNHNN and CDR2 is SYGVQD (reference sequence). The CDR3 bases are TGCGCCAGCAGCGGCTTAATCGGAGGGGAAAAACTGTTTTTT. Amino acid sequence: CASSGLIGGEKLFF.

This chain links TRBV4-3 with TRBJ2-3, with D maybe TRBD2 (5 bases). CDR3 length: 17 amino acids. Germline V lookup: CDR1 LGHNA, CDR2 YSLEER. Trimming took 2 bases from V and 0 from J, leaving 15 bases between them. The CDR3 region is CASSQITGSGSTDTQYF. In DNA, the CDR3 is TGCGCCAGCAGCCAAATTACGGGGAGCGGTAGCACAGATACGCAGTATTTT.

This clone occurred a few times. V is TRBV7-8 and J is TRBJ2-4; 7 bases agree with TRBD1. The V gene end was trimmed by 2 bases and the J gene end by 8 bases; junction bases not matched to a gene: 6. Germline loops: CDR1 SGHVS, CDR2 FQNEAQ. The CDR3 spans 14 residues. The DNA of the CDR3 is TGTGCCAGCAGCTTACAGAACAGGGGAGACATTCAGTACTTC. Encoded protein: CASSLQNRGDIQYF.

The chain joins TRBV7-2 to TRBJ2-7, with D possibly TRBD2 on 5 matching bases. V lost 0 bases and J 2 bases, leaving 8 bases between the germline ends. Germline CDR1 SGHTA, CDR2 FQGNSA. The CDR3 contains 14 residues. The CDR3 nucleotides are TGTGCCAGCAGCTTAGCTTTCGGGACCTACGAGCAGTACTTC. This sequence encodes CASSLAFGTYEQYF.

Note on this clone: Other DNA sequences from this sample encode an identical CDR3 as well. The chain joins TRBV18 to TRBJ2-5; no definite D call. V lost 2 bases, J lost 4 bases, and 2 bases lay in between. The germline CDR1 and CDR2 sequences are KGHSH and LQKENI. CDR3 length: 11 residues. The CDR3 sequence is CASSPGETQYF. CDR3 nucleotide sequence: TGTGCCAGCTCACCAGGAGAGACCCAGTACTTC. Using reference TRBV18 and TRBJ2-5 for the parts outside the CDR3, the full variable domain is NAGVMQNPRHLVRRRGQEARLRCSPMKGHSHVYWYRQLPEEGLKFMVYLQKENIIDESGMPKERFSAEFPKEGPSILRIQQVVRGDSAAYFCASSPGETQYFGPGTRLLVL.

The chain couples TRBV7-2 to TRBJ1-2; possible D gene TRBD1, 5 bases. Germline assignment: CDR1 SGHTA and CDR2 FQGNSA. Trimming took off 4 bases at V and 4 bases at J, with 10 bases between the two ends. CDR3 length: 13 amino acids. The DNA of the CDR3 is TGTGCCAGCAGCTACGACAGAGCCTATGGCTACACCTTC. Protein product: CASSYDRAYGYTF.

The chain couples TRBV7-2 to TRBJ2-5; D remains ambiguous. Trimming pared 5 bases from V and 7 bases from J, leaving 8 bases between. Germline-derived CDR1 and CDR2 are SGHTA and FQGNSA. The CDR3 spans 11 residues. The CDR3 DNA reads TGTGCCAGCAGCCGAGAGGCGACCCAGTACTTC. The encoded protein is CASSREATQYF.

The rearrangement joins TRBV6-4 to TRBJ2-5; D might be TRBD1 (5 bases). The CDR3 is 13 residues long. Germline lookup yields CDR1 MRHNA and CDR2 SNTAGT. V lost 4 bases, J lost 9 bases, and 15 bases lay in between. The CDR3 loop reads CASSADRRGAQYF. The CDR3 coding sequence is TGTGCCAGCAGTGCCGACAGACGAGGAGCCCAGTACTTC.

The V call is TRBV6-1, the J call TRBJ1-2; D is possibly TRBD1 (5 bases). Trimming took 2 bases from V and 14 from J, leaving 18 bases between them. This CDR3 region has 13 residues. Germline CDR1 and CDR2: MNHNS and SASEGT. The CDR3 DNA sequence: TGTGCCAGCAGTGAAAGGGCAGGGTTGATAGGGACCTTC. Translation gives CASSERAGLIGTF.

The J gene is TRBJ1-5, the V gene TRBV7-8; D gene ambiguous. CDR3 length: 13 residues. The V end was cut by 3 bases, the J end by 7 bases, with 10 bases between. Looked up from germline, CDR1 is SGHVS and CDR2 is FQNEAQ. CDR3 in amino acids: CASSFSVGQPQHF. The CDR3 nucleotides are TGTGCCAGCAGCTTCTCGGTGGGCCAGCCCCAGCATTTT.

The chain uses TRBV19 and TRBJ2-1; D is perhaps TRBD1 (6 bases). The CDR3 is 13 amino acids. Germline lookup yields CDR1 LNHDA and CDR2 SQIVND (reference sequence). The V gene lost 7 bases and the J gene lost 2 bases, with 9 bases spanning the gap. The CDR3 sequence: CASKQGTYNEQFF. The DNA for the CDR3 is TGTGCCAGTAAGCAGGGGACCTACAATGAGCAGTTCTTC.

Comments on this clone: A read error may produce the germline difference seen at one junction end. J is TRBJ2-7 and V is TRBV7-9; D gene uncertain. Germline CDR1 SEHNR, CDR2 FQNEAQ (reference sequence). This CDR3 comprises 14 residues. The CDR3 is CASSWKESSYGQYF. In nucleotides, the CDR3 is TGTGCCAGCAGCTGGAAGGAGAGCTCCTACGGGCAGTACTTC.

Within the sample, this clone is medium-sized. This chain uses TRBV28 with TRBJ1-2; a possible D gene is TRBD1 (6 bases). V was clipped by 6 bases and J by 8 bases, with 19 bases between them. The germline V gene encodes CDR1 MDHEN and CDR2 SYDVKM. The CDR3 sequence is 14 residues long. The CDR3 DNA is TGTGCCAGCAGACTGAACCAGGGGTATGGCGGCTACACCTTC. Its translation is CASRLNQGYGGYTF.

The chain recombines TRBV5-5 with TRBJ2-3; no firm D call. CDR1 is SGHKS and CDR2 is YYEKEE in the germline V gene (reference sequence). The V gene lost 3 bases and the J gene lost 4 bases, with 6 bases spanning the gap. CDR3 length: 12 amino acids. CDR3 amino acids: CASSSLADTQYF. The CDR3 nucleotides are TGTGCCAGCAGCTCCTTAGCAGATACGCAGTATTTT.

The CDR3 is CASSIVVGTPGNQPQHF. CDR3 DNA: TGTGCCAGTAGTATAGTGGTTGGAACACCGGGCAATCAGCCCCAGCATTTT. The chain couples TRBV19 to TRBJ1-5; D ambiguous. Germline values: CDR1 LNHDA, CDR2 SQIVND (reference sequence). The CDR3 totals 17 residues. V lost 1 base and J lost 2, with 15 bases in between.

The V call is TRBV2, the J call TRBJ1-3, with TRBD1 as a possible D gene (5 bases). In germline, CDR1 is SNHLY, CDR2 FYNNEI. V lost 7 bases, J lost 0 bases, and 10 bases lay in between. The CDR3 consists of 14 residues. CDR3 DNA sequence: TGTGCCAGCAAAGGGACCTCCTCTGGAAACACCATATATTTT. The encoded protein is CASKGTSSGNTIYF.

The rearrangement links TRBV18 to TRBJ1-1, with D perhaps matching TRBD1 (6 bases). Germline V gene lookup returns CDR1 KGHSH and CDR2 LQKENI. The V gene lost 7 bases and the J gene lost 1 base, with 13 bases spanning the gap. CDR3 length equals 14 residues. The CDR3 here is CASLFPGQNTEAFF. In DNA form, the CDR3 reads TGTGCCAGCTTATTCCCGGGACAGAACACTGAAGCTTTCTTT.

The DNA for the CDR3 is TGTGCCAGCAGCCGCCGCCGGGACAGGGGCACTAATGAGCAGTTCTTC. Amino acids: CASSRRRDRGTNEQFF. The chain recombines TRBV14 with TRBJ2-1; 10 bases align to TRBD1. Germline CDR1 SGHDN, CDR2 FVKESK. The V gene end was trimmed by 4 bases and the J gene end by 7 bases; junction bases not matched to a gene: 10. The CDR3 loop spans 16 amino acids.

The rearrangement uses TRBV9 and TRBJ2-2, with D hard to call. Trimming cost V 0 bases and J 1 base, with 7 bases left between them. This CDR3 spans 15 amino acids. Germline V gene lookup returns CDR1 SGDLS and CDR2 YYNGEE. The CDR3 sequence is CASSVGRMNTGELFF. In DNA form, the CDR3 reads TGTGCCAGCAGCGTAGGACGGATGAACACCGGGGAGCTGTTTTTT. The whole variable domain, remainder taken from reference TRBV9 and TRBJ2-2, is DSGVTQTPKHLITATGQRVTLRCSPRSGDLSVYWYQQSLDQGLQFLIQYYNGEERAKGNILERFSAQQFPDLHSELNLSSLELGDSALYFCASSVGRMNTGELFFGEGSRLTVL.

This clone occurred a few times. DNA for the CDR3: TGTGCCAGCAGCTTAGCAGGCGCGGGACAGGGGGCTAGGCCCCTCCACTTT. This gives the protein CASSLAGAGQGARPLHF. This rearrangement joins TRBV7-3 to TRBJ1-6; 12 bases are a match to TRBD1. The ends lost 2 bases at V and 13 bases at J; junction bases unmatched: 12. This CDR3 is 17 amino acids long. The germline CDR1 and CDR2 sequences are SGHTA and FQGTGA.

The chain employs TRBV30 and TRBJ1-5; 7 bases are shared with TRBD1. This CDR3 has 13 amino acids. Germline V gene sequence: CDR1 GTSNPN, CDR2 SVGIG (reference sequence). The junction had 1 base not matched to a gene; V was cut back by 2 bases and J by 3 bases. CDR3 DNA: TGTGCCTGGAGTAGGGGGCACAATCAGCCCCAGCATTTT. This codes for CAWSRGHNQPQHF. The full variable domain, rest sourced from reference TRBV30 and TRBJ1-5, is SQTIHQWPATLVQPVGSPLSLECTVEGTSNPNLYWYRQAAGRGLQLLFYSVGIGQISSEVPQNLSASRPQDRQFILSSKKLLLSDSGFYLCAWSRGHNQPQHFGDGTRLSIL.

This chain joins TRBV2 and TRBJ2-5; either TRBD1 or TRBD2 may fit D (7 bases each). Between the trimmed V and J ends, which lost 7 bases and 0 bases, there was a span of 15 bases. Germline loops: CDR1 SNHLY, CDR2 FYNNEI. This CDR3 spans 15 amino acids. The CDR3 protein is CASMWGGTDQETQYF. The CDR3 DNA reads TGTGCCAGCATGTGGGGGGGGACAGACCAAGAGACCCAGTACTTC.

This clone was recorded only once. The CDR3, as DNA: TGTGCCAGCAGCCCATCGGGGGGACTAGCGTACAATGAGCAGTTCTTC. Translating it yields CASSPSGGLAYNEQFF. J is TRBJ2-1 and V is TRBV9; 10 nucleotides agree with TRBD2. Germline V lookup: CDR1 SGDLS, CDR2 YYNGEE. The CDR3 runs to 16 residues. The trim removed 4 bases at V and 4 bases at J, leaving 8 bases unmatched.

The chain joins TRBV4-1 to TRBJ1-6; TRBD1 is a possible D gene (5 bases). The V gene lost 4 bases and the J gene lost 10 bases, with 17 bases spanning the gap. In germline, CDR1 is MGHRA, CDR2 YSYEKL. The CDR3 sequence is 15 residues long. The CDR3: CASSRLGGGRSPLHF. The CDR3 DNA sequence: TGCGCCAGCAGCCGGCTTGGGGGGGGTCGGTCACCCCTCCACTTT.

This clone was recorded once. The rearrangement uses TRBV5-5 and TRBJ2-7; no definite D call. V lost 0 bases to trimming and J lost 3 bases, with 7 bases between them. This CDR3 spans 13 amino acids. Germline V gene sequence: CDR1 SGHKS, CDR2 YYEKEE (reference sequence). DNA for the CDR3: TGTGCCAGCAGCTTGGTTTATAACTACGAGCAGTACTTC. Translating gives CASSLVYNYEQYF.

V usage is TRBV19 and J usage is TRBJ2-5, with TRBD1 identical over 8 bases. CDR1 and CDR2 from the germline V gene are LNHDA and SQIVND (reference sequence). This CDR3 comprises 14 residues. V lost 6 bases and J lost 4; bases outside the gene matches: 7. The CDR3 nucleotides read TGTGCCAGTAGAGACAGGGGAACTACAGAGACCCAGTACTTC. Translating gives CASRDRGTTETQYF.